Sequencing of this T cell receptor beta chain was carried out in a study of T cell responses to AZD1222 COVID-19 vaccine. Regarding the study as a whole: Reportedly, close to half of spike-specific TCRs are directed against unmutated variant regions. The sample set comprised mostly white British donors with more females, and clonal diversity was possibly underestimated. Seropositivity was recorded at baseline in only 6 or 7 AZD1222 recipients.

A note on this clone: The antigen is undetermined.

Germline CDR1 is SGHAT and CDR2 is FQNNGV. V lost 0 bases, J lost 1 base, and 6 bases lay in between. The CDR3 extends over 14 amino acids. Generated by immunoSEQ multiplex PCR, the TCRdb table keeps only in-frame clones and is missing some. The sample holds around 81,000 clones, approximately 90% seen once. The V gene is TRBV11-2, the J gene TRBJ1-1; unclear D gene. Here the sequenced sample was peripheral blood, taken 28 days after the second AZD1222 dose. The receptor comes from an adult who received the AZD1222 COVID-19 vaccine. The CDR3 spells CASSLENGNTEAFF. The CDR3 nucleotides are TGTGCCAGCAGCTTAGAAAACGGGAACACTGAAGCTTTCTTT.